The sequence of this TCR beta chain was determined in a study of T cells in localized non-small cell lung cancer. General study findings and limits: Adjacent lung had a median about 60 of the 100 largest tumor clones. The greatest T cell clonality was found in uninvolved adjacent lung (higher than in tumor). A denser population of T cells in blood accompanied longer overall survival.

Produced via immunoSEQ multiplex PCR; TCRdb's table is partial and in-frame only. The sample lists under 3,000 clones; around two fifths were seen once. As concerns this clone: The antigen is unknown.

The CDR3 consists of 14 residues. Trimming left V 3 bases short and J 5 bases short, with 8 bases between. CDR1 is KGHSH and CDR2 is LQKENI in the germline V gene. This chain joins TRBV18 and TRBJ1-6; possibly TRBD1 for D (5 bases). This material consisted of lung tumor tissue, taken before any cancer treatment. The clonotype was recovered from a male donor aged 60 or older with stage I squamous cell lung carcinoma. The CDR3 sequence is CASSPGRDNSPLHF. The CDR3 nucleotides are TGTGCCAGCTCACCGGGACGAGATAATTCACCCCTCCACTTT.